This T cell receptor beta chain was sequenced in a study of T cell responses to AZD1222 COVID-19 vaccine. The repertoire was sequenced with immunoSEQ multiplex PCR; TCRdb's copy has only in-frame clones and lacks some. The sample lists 99,000 or so clones, about 89% seen once, with about 3.1% in the top ten. The CDR3 is 15 amino acids. Germline CDR1 MNHEY, CDR2 SMNVEV (reference sequence). V lost 10 bases to trimming and J lost 2 bases, with 18 bases between them. Material: peripheral blood, obtained 28 days after the second dose of the MenACWY control vaccine. The chain employs TRBV27 and TRBJ1-3; tentatively, D is TRBD1 (5 bases). This clonotype originated in an adult who received the MenACWY meningococcal vaccine as a control. CDR3 in amino acids: CAIPGRGVPGNTIYF. The CDR3 DNA is TGTGCCATCCCCGGGAGGGGCGTTCCTGGAAACACCATATATTTT.